The 11 T cell receptor beta chains below come from one sample, sequenced in a study of response to subunit inactivated influenza vaccine. TCRdb ran MiXCR on the RT-PCR reads and lists one entry per CDR3 protein. This repertoire shows roughly 570,000 distinct CDR3 sequences, under 15% found once; its top ten account for around 12%. This specimen was PBMCs from blood, taken about 40 days after vaccination. The receptors here all came from a man aged 45-65 years who received an inactivated influenza vaccine.

The sample holds a few counts of this clonotype. This chain joins TRBV5-5 and TRBJ1-4; maybe TRBD1 (5 bases). The ends were cut back, 0 bases at V and 7 bases at J, with 16 bases in the middle. The germline gives CDR1 SGHKS, CDR2 YYEKEE (reference sequence). CDR3 length: 16 amino acids. The CDR3 protein is CASSLDGGTVTEKLFF. The DNA of the CDR3 is TGTGCCAGCAGCTTGGATGGTGGGACGGTTACTGAAAAACTGTTTTTT.

The chain joins TRBV12-3 or TRBV12-4 to TRBJ1-1; no reliable D call. V dropped 1 base and J dropped 9 bases, with 6 bases sitting between them. The CDR3 sequence is 11 residues long. Written as DNA, the CDR3 is TGTGCCAGCAGTTTAGGTTGGCAAGCTTTCTTT. As protein: CASSLGWQAFF.

CDR3 in amino acids: CASSFRQGSSSYNSPLHF. As DNA, the CDR3 is TGTGCCAGCAGCTTCCGACAGGGGTCGAGCTCCTATAATTCACCCCTCCACTTT. The gene calls are TRBV11-2 and TRBJ1-6; TRBD1 matches 8 bases. The length of the CDR3 is 18 residues. CDR1 and CDR2 from the germline V gene are SGHAT and FQNNGV. The junction had 7 bases not matched to a gene; V was cut back by 3 bases and J by 0 bases.

The rearrangement links TRBV11-2 to TRBJ2-1; 11 bases are shared with TRBD2. With 5 bases clipped from V and 1 base from J, the junction kept 4 bases outside the gene matches. Germline V gene data show CDR1 as SGHAT and CDR2 as FQNNGV. The CDR3 extends over 16 amino acids. CDR3 nucleotide sequence: TGTGCCAGCAGCCTACGACTAGCGGGATCCTACAATGAGCAGTTCTTC. It yields the protein CASSLRLAGSYNEQFF.

V is TRBV20-1 and J is TRBJ2-7; D is uncertain. Trimming shortened V by 4 bases and J by 1 base, and 8 bases separated the two germline ends. There are 12 residues in the CDR3. From germline, CDR1 is DFQATT and CDR2 SNEGSKA (reference sequence). The CDR3 DNA reads TGCAGTGCTAATCCCGGATCCTACGAGCAGTACTTC. It encodes CSANPGSYEQYF.

The chain carries TRBV5-1 and TRBJ2-7; 13 positions match TRBD2. J was trimmed by 5 bases and V by 2 bases; bases with no gene match: 1. CDR1 is SGHRS and CDR2 is YFSETQ in the germline V gene. CDR3 length: 14 amino acids. DNA of the CDR3: TGCGCCAGCAGCTTTGGGACTAGCGGGGACGAGCAGTACTTC. It translates to CASSFGTSGDEQYF.

The chain links TRBV20-1 to TRBJ2-1; D remains unclear. Looked up from germline, CDR1 is DFQATT and CDR2 is SNEGSKA (reference sequence). V lost 7 bases, J lost 2 bases, and 9 bases lay in between. The CDR3 runs to 12 residues. CDR3 nucleotide sequence: TGCAGTGGGAGAGGTACCTACAATGAGCAGTTCTTC. Its translation: CSGRGTYNEQFF.

This clonotype was observed at least ten times. This chain connects TRBV7-2 to TRBJ1-5, with D hard to call. V was pared by 1 base and J by 0 bases, with 4 bases between. The CDR3 is made up of 14 amino acids. Germline values: CDR1 SGHTA, CDR2 FQGNSA. Written as DNA, the CDR3 is TGTGCCAGCAGCTTAGAGTATAGCAATCAGCCCCAGCATTTT. It translates to CASSLEYSNQPQHF.

The table lists this clonotype with a few counts. The V and J genes are TRBV29-1 and TRBJ1-3; no clear D gene. The CDR3 loop spans 15 amino acids. V was cut by 0 bases and J by 2 bases, with 11 bases left in between. Germline values: CDR1 SQVTM, CDR2 ANQGSEA. CDR3 sequence: CSVEEWAGTGNTIYF. The CDR3 region has the DNA TGCAGCGTTGAAGAATGGGCAGGAACTGGAAACACCATATATTTT.

A few counts support this clonotype. The chain couples TRBV27 to TRBJ1-5; D gene ambiguous. The CDR3 is made up of 12 amino acids. CDR1 is MNHEY, CDR2 SMNVEV, per germline (reference sequence). V was pared by 10 bases and J by 3 bases, with 10 bases between. The CDR3 DNA reads TGTGCCACCGGACGGATCAATCAGCCCCAGCATTTT. Encoded protein: CATGRINQPQHF.

V gene TRBV20-1 combines with J gene TRBJ2-1, with D maybe TRBD2 (5 bases). Germline lookup yields CDR1 DFQATT and CDR2 SNEGSKA (reference sequence). The V end lost 3 bases, the J end lost 5 bases, and 20 bases lay between the germline ends. CDR3 length: 16 amino acids. The CDR3 protein is CSASLVAGTWDNEQFF. The CDR3 DNA reads as TGCAGTGCTAGTCTAGTTGCGGGTACCTGGGACAATGAGCAGTTCTTC.